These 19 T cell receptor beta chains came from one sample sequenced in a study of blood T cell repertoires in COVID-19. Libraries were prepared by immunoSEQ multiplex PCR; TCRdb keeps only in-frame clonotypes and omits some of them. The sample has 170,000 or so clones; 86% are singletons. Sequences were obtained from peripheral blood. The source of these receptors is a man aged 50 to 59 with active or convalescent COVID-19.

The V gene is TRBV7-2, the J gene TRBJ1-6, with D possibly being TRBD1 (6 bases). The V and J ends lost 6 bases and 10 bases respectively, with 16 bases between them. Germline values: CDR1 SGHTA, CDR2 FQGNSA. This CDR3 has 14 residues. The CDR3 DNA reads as TGTGCCAGCAGGGTAGGACAGCCCGGATCACCCCTCCACTTT. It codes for CASRVGQPGSPLHF.

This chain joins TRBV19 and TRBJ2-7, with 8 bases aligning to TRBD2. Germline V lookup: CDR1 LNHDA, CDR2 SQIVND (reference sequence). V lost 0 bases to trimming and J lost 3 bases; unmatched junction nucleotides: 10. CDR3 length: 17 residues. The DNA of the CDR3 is TGTGCCAGTAGTATAGAACCCGCTGGCGGGGGGTTCTACGAGCAGTACTTC. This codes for CASSIEPAGGGFYEQYF.

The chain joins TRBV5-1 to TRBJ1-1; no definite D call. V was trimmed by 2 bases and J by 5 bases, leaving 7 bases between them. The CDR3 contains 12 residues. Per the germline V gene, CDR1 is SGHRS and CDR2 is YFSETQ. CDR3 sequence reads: CASSFSRTEAFF. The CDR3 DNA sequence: TGCGCCAGCAGCTTTTCTCGGACTGAAGCTTTCTTT.

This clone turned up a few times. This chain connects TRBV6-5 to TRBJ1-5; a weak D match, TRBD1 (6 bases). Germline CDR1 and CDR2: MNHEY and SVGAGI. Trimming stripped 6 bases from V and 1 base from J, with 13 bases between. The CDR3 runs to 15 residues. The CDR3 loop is CASRRDIRSNQPQHF. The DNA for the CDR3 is TGTGCCAGCAGGAGGGACATCCGGAGCAATCAGCCCCAGCATTTT.

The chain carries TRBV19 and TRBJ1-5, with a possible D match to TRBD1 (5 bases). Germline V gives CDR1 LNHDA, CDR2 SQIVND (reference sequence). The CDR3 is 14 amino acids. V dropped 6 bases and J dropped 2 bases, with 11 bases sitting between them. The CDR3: CASSPPGGNQPQHF. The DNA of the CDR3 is TGTGCCAGTAGCCCTCCGGGGGGCAATCAGCCCCAGCATTTT.

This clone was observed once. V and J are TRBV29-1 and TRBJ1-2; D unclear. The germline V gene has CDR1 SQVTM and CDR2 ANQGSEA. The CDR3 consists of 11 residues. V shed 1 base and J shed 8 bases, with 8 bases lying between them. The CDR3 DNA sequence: TGCAGCGTTGAAGGACTCGGGGGCTACACCTTC. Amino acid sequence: CSVEGLGGYTF.

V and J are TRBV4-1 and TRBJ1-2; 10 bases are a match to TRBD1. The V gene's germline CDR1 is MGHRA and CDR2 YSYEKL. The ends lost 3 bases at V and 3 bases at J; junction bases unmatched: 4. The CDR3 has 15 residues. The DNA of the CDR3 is TGCGCCAGCAGCCACGGACAGGGGGAGTACTATGGCTACACCTTC. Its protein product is CASSHGQGEYYGYTF.

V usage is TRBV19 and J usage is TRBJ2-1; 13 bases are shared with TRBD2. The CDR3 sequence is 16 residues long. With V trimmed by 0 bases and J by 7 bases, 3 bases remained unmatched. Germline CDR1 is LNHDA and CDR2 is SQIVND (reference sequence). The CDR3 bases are TGTGCCAGTAGTATAGATACTAGCGGGAGGGCTAATGAGCAGTTCTTC. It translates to CASSIDTSGRANEQFF. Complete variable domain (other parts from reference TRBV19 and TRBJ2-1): DGGITQSPKYLFRKEGQNVTLSCEQNLNHDAMYWYRQDPGQGLRLIYYSQIVNDFQKGDIAEGYSVSREKKESFPLTVTSAQKNPTAFYLCASSIDTSGRANEQFFGPGTRLTVL.

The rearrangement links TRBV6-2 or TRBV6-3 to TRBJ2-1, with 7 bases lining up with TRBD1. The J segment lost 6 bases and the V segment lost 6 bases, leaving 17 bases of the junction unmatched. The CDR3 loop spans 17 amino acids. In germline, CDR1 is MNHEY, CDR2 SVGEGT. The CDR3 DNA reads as TGTGCCAGCAGCTTATATGAGGGGGCCTCAAGCGGCAATGAGCAGTTCTTC. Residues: CASSLYEGASSGNEQFF.

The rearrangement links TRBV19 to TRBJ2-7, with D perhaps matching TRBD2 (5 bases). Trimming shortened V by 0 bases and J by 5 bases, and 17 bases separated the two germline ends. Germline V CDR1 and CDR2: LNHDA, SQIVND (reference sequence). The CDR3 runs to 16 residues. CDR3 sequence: CASSIEPFGSEDEQYF. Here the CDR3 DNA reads TGTGCCAGTAGTATAGAGCCGTTTGGGAGTGAAGACGAGCAGTACTTC.

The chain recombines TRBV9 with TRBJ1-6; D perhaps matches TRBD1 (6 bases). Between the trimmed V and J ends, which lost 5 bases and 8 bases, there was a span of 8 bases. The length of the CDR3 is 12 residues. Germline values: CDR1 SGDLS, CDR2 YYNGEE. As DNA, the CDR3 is TGTGCCAGCAGTCGACAGGATTCACCCCTCCACTTT. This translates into CASSRQDSPLHF.

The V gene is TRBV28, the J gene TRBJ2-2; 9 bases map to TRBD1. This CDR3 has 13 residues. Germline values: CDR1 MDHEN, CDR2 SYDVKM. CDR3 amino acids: CAATGGPTGELFF. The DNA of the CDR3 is TGTGCGGCTACAGGGGGCCCCACCGGGGAGCTGTTTTTT.

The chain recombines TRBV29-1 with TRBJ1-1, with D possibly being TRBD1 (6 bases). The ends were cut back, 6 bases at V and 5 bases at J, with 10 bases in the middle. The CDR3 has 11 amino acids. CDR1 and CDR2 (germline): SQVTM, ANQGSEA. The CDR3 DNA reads TGCAGCGTGCTTACAGGGACTGAAGCTTTCTTT. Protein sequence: CSVLTGTEAFF. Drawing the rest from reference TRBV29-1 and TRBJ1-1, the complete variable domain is SAVISQKPSRDICQRGTSLTIQCQVDSQVTMMFWYRQQPGQSLTLIATANQGSEATYESGFVIDKFPISRPNLTFSTLTVSNMSPEDSSIYLCSVLTGTEAFFGQGTRLTVV.

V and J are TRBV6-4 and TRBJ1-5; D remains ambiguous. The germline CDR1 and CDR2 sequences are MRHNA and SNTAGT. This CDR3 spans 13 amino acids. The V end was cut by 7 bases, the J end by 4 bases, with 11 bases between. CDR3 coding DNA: TGTGCCAGCATCTACGTGGTAAATCAGCCCCAGCATTTT. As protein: CASIYVVNQPQHF.

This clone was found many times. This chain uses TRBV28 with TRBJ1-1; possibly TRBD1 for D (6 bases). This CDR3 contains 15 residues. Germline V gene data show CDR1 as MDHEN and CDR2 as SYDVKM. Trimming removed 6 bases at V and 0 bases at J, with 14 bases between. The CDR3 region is CASRPSGVMNTEAFF. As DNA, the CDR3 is TGTGCCAGCAGACCTTCAGGGGTTATGAACACTGAAGCTTTCTTT.

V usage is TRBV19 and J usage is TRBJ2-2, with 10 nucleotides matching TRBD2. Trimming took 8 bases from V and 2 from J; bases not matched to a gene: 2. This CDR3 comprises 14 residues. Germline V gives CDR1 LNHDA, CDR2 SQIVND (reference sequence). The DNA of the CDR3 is TGTGCCAGTGGACTAGCGGTTAACACCGGGGAGCTGTTTTTT. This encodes CASGLAVNTGELFF. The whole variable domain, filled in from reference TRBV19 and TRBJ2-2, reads DGGITQSPKYLFRKEGQNVTLSCEQNLNHDAMYWYRQDPGQGLRLIYYSQIVNDFQKGDIAEGYSVSREKKESFPLTVTSAQKNPTAFYLCASGLAVNTGELFFGEGSRLTVL.

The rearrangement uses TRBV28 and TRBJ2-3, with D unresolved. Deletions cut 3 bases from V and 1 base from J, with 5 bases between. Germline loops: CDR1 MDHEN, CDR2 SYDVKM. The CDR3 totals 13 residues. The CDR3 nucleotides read TGTGCCAGCAGTTTTTTCGGCACAGATACGCAGTATTTT. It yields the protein CASSFFGTDTQYF.

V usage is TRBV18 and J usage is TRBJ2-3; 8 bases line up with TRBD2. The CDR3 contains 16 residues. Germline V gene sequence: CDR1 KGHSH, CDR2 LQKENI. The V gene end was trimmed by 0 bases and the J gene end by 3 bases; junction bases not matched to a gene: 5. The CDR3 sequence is CASSPPKRGLTDTQYF. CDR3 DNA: TGTGCCAGCTCACCACCCAAGCGGGGGTTGACAGATACGCAGTATTTT.

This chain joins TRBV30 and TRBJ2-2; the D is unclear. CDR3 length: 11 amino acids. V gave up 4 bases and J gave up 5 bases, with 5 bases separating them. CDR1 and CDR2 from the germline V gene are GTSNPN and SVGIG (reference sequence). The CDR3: CAWIGTGELFF. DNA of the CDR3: TGTGCCTGGATCGGGACCGGGGAGCTGTTTTTT.